This TCR beta chain came from a study of PD-1 blockade in classical Hodgkin lymphoma. Looking at the study overall: Every 2 weeks, patients had 3 mg/kg nivolumab intravenously.

Study findings and constraints: Causes of the repertoire differences remain undefined, possibly disease activity or prior therapy. By C4D1 there was a significant rise in CD4+ TCR diversity but not in CD8+ TCR diversity. Whoever responded completely had baseline diversity much like that seen in newly diagnosed patients.

With respect to this clone: Its target is unknown.

This CDR3 spans 17 amino acids. CDR1 is LNHDA and CDR2 is SQIVND in the germline V gene (reference sequence). V lost 5 bases and J lost 7; bases outside the gene matches: 17. The time point: cycle 4 day 1 (C4D1), after 6 weeks of nivolumab. All trial patients relapsed after autologous stem cell transplantation. It was by magnetic negative selection that CD4+ T cells were purified from thawed PBMCs. The method was immunoSEQ multiplex PCR; TCRdb's version includes in-frame clones alone and lacks a portion of them. The repertoire has about 18,000 clones, about 75% of them found once; the top ten carry approximately 2%.

The chain employs TRBV19 and TRBJ1-5, with 7 positions matching TRBD1. The sequences come from CD4+ T cells from blood, collected before the fourth cycle of nivolumab. The origin of this receptor is a human donor with classical Hodgkin lymphoma. CDR3 coding DNA: TGTGCCAGTAGTTTGGGGACAGCCCTATCTGGTGAGCAGCCCCAGCATTTT. Translating it yields CASSLGTALSGEQPQHF.